The entry that follows covers one T cell receptor beta chain sequence. There is no known antigen for this receptor. No clone much larger than this one lies a single base away; base qualities are absent. This record comes from a study of blood T cell repertoires in COVID-19 (dated by TCRdb to the early 2020s). Context from the whole study: Samples covering the acute and convalescent phases of COVID-19 were provided by collaborators in the United States, Italy and Spain. Subjects who had been exposed to COVID-19, were actively infected with it, or had recovered from it provided the deeply sampled blood TCRbeta repertoires that made up the dataset. A de-identified subject ID, COVID-19 status, age in years and sex were almost always included in the sample metadata. The repertoires were made available in a free public database intended to serve as a resource for research on the immune response to SARS-CoV-2. Where available, HLA class I and class II types were obtained from metadata supplied by the sample provider rather than from assay-based typing. Samples were obtained from the ongoing ImmuneRACE study (first 160 participants) and from over 1,000 subjects provided by 6 global collaborators. The prospective study material was composed of cDNA or gDNA derived from T cells, B-cell-depleted T cells, or PBMCs.

Broad study findings and their caveats: The quantity of clinical and demographic metadata differed by source and by participant and was supplied without curation.

Trimming takes 5 bases off V and 6 bases off J; junction bases not matched to a gene: 10. The CDR3, cysteine through phenylalanine, is 15 amino acids long. The retained sequence is limited to the CDR3, 45 bases, with the frame set at the first base. CDR1 and CDR2 are read off the germline V gene (reference sequence) as LGHDT and YNNKEL. TCRbeta CDR3 regions were amplified from genomic DNA by means of the immunoSEQ Assay, a bias-controlled multiplex PCR. The authors' pipeline ran thus. Nucleated cell counts per sample were estimated from amplification of reference gene primers within the assay. Sequence reads were collapsed and filtered to measure the absolute abundance of every unique TCRbeta CDR3 rearrangement. Productive Simpson clonality was computed per sample as the square root of Simpson's diversity index over productive rearrangements. TCRdb re-hosts the immuneACCESS table, in-frame sequences only. Its copies lack some clones; in the studies checked, an unresolved V gene accounts for under half of them, and the cause for the rest is not known. That table is the source of V, J and clone size, and D and trimming were worked out from the DNA. Recorded for this sample are around 100,000 clones; roughly 80% of them occurred a single time. Jointly, the top ten make up 10% to 15% of the sample.

The collaborating institutions used their own protocols to collect whole blood in K2EDTA tubes. For TCRbeta analysis, collaborators shipped samples as frozen whole blood, isolated PBMCs, or DNA extracted from either of those sample types. The clonotype comes from a man aged 45-65 years with active or convalescent COVID-19. Specimen: peripheral blood. The rearranged chain carries TRBV3-1 (or the pseudogene TRBV3-2) and TRBJ2-7; 10 central nucleotides agree with TRBD2. The DNA sequence is given as TGTGCCAGCAGCTCACTAGCGGGGTCTGGCGGCGAGCAGTACTTC. The encoded protein is CASSSLAGSGGEQYF.